This entry lists 27 T cell receptor beta chains sequenced from one sample in a study of early T cells in non-severe SARS-CoV-2 infection. TCRdb reprocessed the 5' RACE reads via MiXCR and lists one record per CDR3 protein. The data hold tens of thousands of distinct CDR3 sequences, with about 13% observed a single time. The sequencing sample was made of whole blood. The source is an adult who was a healthcare worker with PCR-confirmed SARS-CoV-2 infection or an uninfected control (not recorded which).

This clonotype was counted ten times or more. CDR3 sequence reads: CASSSGVNTGELFF. CDR3 DNA: TGTGCCAGCAGCTCGGGGGTAAACACCGGGGAGCTGTTTTTT. The chain carries TRBV7-2 and TRBJ2-2, with TRBD2 as a possible D gene (6 bases). V was trimmed by 4 bases and J by 2 bases, leaving 8 bases between them. Germline-derived CDR1 and CDR2 are SGHTA and FQGNSA. The CDR3 runs to 14 residues. Filled out from reference TRBV7-2 and TRBJ2-2, the complete variable domain reads GAGVSQSPSNKVTEKGKDVELRCDPISGHTALYWYRQSLGQGLEFLIYFQGNSAPDKSGLPSDRFSAERTGGSVSTLTIQRTQQEDSAVYLCASSSGVNTGELFFGEGSRLTVL.

This clonotype was picked up a small number of times. The chain carries TRBV15 and TRBJ2-1; 11 bases match TRBD1. The junction had 7 bases not matched to a gene; V was cut back by 1 base and J by 2 bases. The CDR3 has 18 residues. CDR1 is LNHNV and CDR2 is YYDKDF in the germline V gene (reference sequence). The CDR3 bases are TGTGCCACCAGCAGAGTTTCTGGACAGGGGGCCCCCTACAATGAGCAGTTCTTC. Protein sequence: CATSRVSGQGAPYNEQFF.

This clonotype was detected only a few times. This chain links TRBV7-8 with TRBJ1-1; D call uncertain. This CDR3 contains 18 residues. Germline CDR1 and CDR2: SGHVS and FQNEAQ. The V and J ends lost 2 bases and 0 bases respectively, with 19 bases between them. CDR3 sequence: CASSLPLLQALMNTEAFF. DNA of the CDR3: TGTGCCAGCAGCTTACCCCTTCTGCAGGCCCTAATGAACACTGAAGCTTTCTTT.

This clonotype came up a few times. This sequence joins TRBV29-1 and TRBJ2-3; weak D call: TRBD2 (7 bases). The CDR3 is 15 amino acids. CDR1 is SQVTM, CDR2 ANQGSEA, per germline. The V and J ends lost 4 bases and 1 base respectively, with 15 bases between them. The CDR3 sequence: CSVGVGGPGTDTQYF. DNA of the CDR3: TGCAGCGTTGGTGTCGGGGGGCCCGGCACAGATACGCAGTATTTT.

Many counts were recorded for this clonotype. V is TRBV20-1 and J is TRBJ2-1; 11 bases map to TRBD2. After removal of 0 bases from V and 0 bases from J, the junction contained 4 bases not matched to a gene. The CDR3 length is 17 residues. Germline V lookup: CDR1 DFQATT, CDR2 SNEGSKA (reference sequence). CDR3 loop: CSARDTSGGSSYNEQFF. CDR3 DNA: TGCAGTGCTAGAGATACTAGCGGGGGAAGCTCCTACAATGAGCAGTTCTTC.

The V and J genes are TRBV7-3 and TRBJ2-7; weak D call: TRBD1 (6 bases). Trimming removed 0 bases at V and 5 bases at J, with 11 bases between. Germline V gene sequence: CDR1 SGHTA, CDR2 FQGTGA. This CDR3 has 14 residues. The CDR3 sequence: CASSLTGAGDEQYF. The DNA of the CDR3 is TGTGCCAGCAGCTTAACGGGGGCAGGCGACGAGCAGTACTTC.

The sample holds a few counts of this clonotype. V and J are TRBV6-5 and TRBJ2-3; 7 positions agree with TRBD2. The V segment lost 5 bases and the J segment 3 bases; nucleotides outside the gene matches: 11. This CDR3 comprises 16 residues. Germline CDR1 and CDR2: MNHEY and SVGAGI. In DNA, the CDR3 is TGTGCCAGCAGTCCCTCACTAGCGAGTGCTACAGATACGCAGTATTTT. Protein: CASSPSLASATDTQYF.

The sample holds many counts of this clonotype. The V call is TRBV7-9, the J call TRBJ2-7; D not certain. Per germline, CDR1 SEHNR and CDR2 FQNEAQ (reference sequence). The CDR3 is 13 residues long. Trimming removed 0 bases at V and 3 bases at J, with 6 bases between. CDR3 amino acids: CASSLAPDYEQYF. CDR3 sequence (DNA): TGTGCCAGCAGCTTAGCCCCGGACTACGAGCAGTACTTC.

This clonotype was recorded a few times. This chain connects TRBV12-3 or TRBV12-4 to TRBJ2-1; 10 nucleotides align to TRBD2. The CDR3 is made up of 14 amino acids. After removal of 7 bases from V and 2 bases from J, the junction contained 2 bases not matched to a gene. The CDR3 DNA follows: TGTGCCAGCAATCTAGCGGGAGCCTACAATGAGCAGTTCTTC. Translated: CASNLAGAYNEQFF.

This chain connects TRBV29-1 to TRBJ1-3; no firm D call. Germline V gives CDR1 SQVTM, CDR2 ANQGSEA. Trimming removed 7 bases from V and 0 bases from J, with 7 bases in between. The CDR3 loop spans 12 amino acids. The CDR3, as DNA: TGCAGCGGCTCAACCTCTGGAAACACCATATATTTT. This sequence encodes CSGSTSGNTIYF.

The CDR3 loop reads CASSPARGYEQYF. The CDR3 DNA sequence: TGTGCCAGCAGCCCTGCACGAGGGTACGAGCAGTACTTC. The genes are TRBV7-3 and TRBJ2-7; the D gene is possibly TRBD2 (5 bases). CDR3 length equals 13 residues. Germline assignment: CDR1 SGHTA and CDR2 FQGTGA. Trimming removed 5 bases from V and 4 bases from J, with 12 bases in between.

Many counts were recorded for this clonotype. V is TRBV11-2 and J is TRBJ1-2; D gene unclear. V shed 5 bases and J shed 4 bases, with 11 bases lying between them. The CDR3 loop spans 13 amino acids. In germline, CDR1 is SGHAT, CDR2 FQNNGV. DNA for the CDR3: TGTGCCAGCAGCCCTAGTGGCCTCTATGGCTACACCTTC. Residues: CASSPSGLYGYTF.

The rearrangement links TRBV12-1 to TRBJ1-5; the listed D gene, TRBD1, was not tested against the DNA. TRBV12-1 is a documented pseudogene. This CDR3 spans 20 amino acids. As DNA, the CDR3 is TGTGCCAGCAGCTATCCTCCTACCGGGACAGGGAAAGATAGCAATCAGCCCCAGCATTTT. It specifies CASSYPPTGTGKDSNQPQHF.

The chain links TRBV29-1 to TRBJ1-1; D remains unclear. Germline CDR1 reads SQVTM; CDR2 reads ANQGSEA. Between the trimmed V and J ends, which lost 4 bases and 4 bases, there was a span of 10 bases. The CDR3 sequence is 12 residues long. The CDR3 bases are TGCAGCGTTGTAGCGGGGTCCACTGAAGCTTTCTTT. Its translation is CSVVAGSTEAFF.

This clonotype was seen at least ten times. The rearrangement joins TRBV4-2 to TRBJ1-6, with 8 bases lining up with TRBD1. Per germline, CDR1 LGHNA and CDR2 YNFKEQ. There are 14 residues in the CDR3. The J segment lost 10 bases and the V segment lost 1 base, leaving 3 bases of the junction unmatched. CDR3 sequence: CASSQVDRGSPLHF. The CDR3 coding sequence is TGTGCCAGCAGCCAAGTTGACAGGGGATCACCCCTCCACTTT.

This clonotype was found many times. The chain joins TRBV5-1 to TRBJ1-1; 8 bases fit TRBD1. The germline CDR1 and CDR2 sequences are SGHRS and YFSETQ. The CDR3 consists of 14 residues. Trimming took 1 base from V and 1 from J; bases not matched to a gene: 0. CDR3 DNA sequence: TGCGCCAGCAGCTTGACAGGGGGGAACACTGAAGCTTTCTTT. Amino acid sequence: CASSLTGGNTEAFF.

There are many counts of this clonotype. The V and J genes are TRBV20-1 and TRBJ2-7, with 7 nucleotides matching TRBD1. The germline gives CDR1 DFQATT, CDR2 SNEGSKA (reference sequence). This CDR3 has 13 amino acids. After removal of 0 bases from V and 3 bases from J, the junction contained 2 bases not matched to a gene. CDR3 protein: CSAREGQFYEQYF. The CDR3 coding sequence is TGCAGTGCTAGAGAGGGACAGTTCTACGAGCAGTACTTC.

This clonotype was picked up many times. The chain recombines TRBV7-9 with TRBJ2-1; 8 bases align to TRBD2. The length of the CDR3 is 16 residues. V was pared by 1 base and J by 5 bases, with 7 bases of the junction left unmatched. The germline CDR1 and CDR2 sequences are SEHNR and FQNEAQ (reference sequence). Here the CDR3 reads CASSLGSGLANNEQFF. The DNA for the CDR3 is TGTGCCAGCAGCTTAGGAAGTGGACTAGCCAACAATGAGCAGTTCTTC.

This clonotype appeared many times. The chain uses TRBV30 and TRBJ2-1; 10 bases line up with TRBD1. Germline assignment: CDR1 GTSNPN and CDR2 SVGIG (reference sequence). The CDR3 spans 15 residues. Trimming at V came to 0 bases and at J to 9 bases, leaving 8 bases not matched to a gene. The CDR3 protein is CAWSVLGQGLSEQFF. The CDR3 region has the DNA TGTGCCTGGAGTGTCCTGGGACAGGGGTTAAGTGAGCAGTTCTTC.

This clonotype has a count of ten or more. The rearrangement links TRBV7-9 to TRBJ2-1, with D unclear. This CDR3 comprises 12 residues. V lost 0 bases and J 8 bases, leaving 5 bases between the germline ends. In germline, CDR1 is SEHNR, CDR2 FQNEAQ (reference sequence). The CDR3, as DNA: TGTGCCAGCAGCTTAGCTTTAGATGAGCAGTTCTTC. Residues: CASSLALDEQFF.

The genes are TRBV6-1 and TRBJ1-2; perhaps TRBD1 as D (5 bases). The CDR3 spans 15 residues. Germline V CDR1 and CDR2: MNHNS, SASEGT. V lost 2 bases and J lost 0, with 10 bases in between. The chain's CDR3 is CASSEYSTANYGYTF. CDR3 nucleotides: TGTGCCAGCAGTGAATACTCGACAGCTAACTATGGCTACACCTTC.

This clonotype was found many times. CDR3 DNA sequence: TGTGCCAGCAGACGGACGGGCATGAACACTGAAGCTTTCTTT. The encoded protein is CASRRTGMNTEAFF. The gene calls are TRBV12-3 or TRBV12-4 and TRBJ1-1; D unclear. The length of the CDR3 is 14 residues. Between the trimmed V and J ends, which lost 6 bases and 0 bases, there was a span of 11 bases.

At least ten counts were recorded for this clonotype. The genes are TRBV5-1 and TRBJ1-5; no clear D gene. The germline CDR1 and CDR2 sequences are SGHRS and YFSETQ. The CDR3 totals 14 residues. V was trimmed by 2 bases and J by 5 bases, leaving 11 bases between them. CDR3 DNA: TGCGCCAGCAGCTTCGAGGGTACAGATCAGCCCCAGCATTTT. Translating it yields CASSFEGTDQPQHF. The entire variable domain, with the rest obtained from reference TRBV5-1 and TRBJ1-5, is as follows: KAGVTQTPRYLIKTRGQQVTLSCSPISGHRSVSWYQQTPGQGLQFLFEYFSETQRNKGNFPGRFSGRQFSNSRSEMNVSTLELGDSALYLCASSFEGTDQPQHFGDGTRLSIL.

There are many counts of this clonotype. The chain recombines TRBV6-5 with TRBJ2-1; tentatively, D is TRBD2 (5 bases). This CDR3 region has 16 residues. V lost 3 bases to trimming and J lost 0 bases, with 12 bases between them. Germline-derived CDR1 and CDR2 are MNHEY and SVGAGI. DNA of the CDR3: TGTGCCAGCAGTTATGAGGGCGGGCCCTCCTACAATGAGCAGTTCTTC. Its protein is CASSYEGGPSYNEQFF.

This clonotype was observed many times. The chain employs TRBV5-1 and TRBJ1-6, with 10 bases lining up with TRBD1. The length of the CDR3 is 18 residues. V lost 0 bases and J lost 4; bases outside the gene matches: 7. CDR1 is SGHRS and CDR2 is YFSETQ in the germline V gene. This chain's CDR3 is CASSLDVQGQGYNSPLHF. CDR3 coding DNA: TGCGCCAGCAGCTTGGACGTACAGGGACAGGGGTATAATTCACCCCTCCACTTT.

This clonotype was seen more than once but under ten times. The gene calls are TRBV3-1 and TRBJ2-3; TRBD2 agrees at 12 bases. This CDR3 is 17 amino acids long. Trimming removed 4 bases from V and 4 bases from J; junction bases left unmatched: 9. Germline assignment: CDR1 LGHDT and CDR2 YNNKEL (reference sequence). The CDR3 region has the DNA TGTGCCAGCAGCCCCCGAAGGACTAGCGGGGTCCCAGATACGCAGTATTTT. Translating it yields CASSPRRTSGVPDTQYF.

This clonotype appeared a few times. This chain uses TRBV9 with TRBJ1-5; the D is unclear. V lost 5 bases to trimming and J lost 0 bases, with 6 bases between them. Germline lookup yields CDR1 SGDLS and CDR2 YYNGEE. The CDR3 length is 13 residues. In DNA, the CDR3 is TGTGCCAGCAGTCCGTTTAGCAATCAGCCCCAGCATTTT. As protein: CASSPFSNQPQHF.